Listed here are 12 T cell receptor beta chains from one sample, sequenced in a study of PD-L1 blockade in urothelial cancer. TCRdb keeps only in-frame clones here, not all; method: immunoSEQ multiplex PCR. The sample has tens of thousands of clones, 84% seen once; the top ten hold roughly 1.9%. As to time point: pretreatment peripheral blood. The sample consisted of PBMCs, taken around atezolizumab (anti-PD-L1) treatment. These receptor sequences come from a man aged 60-69 years with urothelial cancer.

The rearrangement joins TRBV4-1 to TRBJ2-1; a weak D match, TRBD2 (5 bases). There are 14 residues in the CDR3. V lost 1 base and J 10 bases, leaving 14 bases between the germline ends. CDR1 is MGHRA, CDR2 YSYEKL, per germline. CDR3 nucleotide sequence: TGCGCCAGCAGCCAAGTAGGACTCCCTGAGGAGCAGTTCTTC. Its translation is CASSQVGLPEEQFF.

V usage is TRBV6-5 and J usage is TRBJ1-5, with D possibly matching TRBD1 (5 bases). In germline, CDR1 is MNHEY, CDR2 SVGAGI. The CDR3 loop spans 15 amino acids. V gave up 6 bases and J gave up 0 bases, with 12 bases separating them. For the CDR3, the DNA is TGTGCCAGCAGGCCGACAGCCTTTAGCAATCAGCCCCAGCATTTT. Its protein product is CASRPTAFSNQPQHF.

The chain combines TRBV28 with TRBJ1-3; 7 bases map to TRBD1. V lost 3 bases to trimming and J lost 0 bases; unmatched junction nucleotides: 5. Germline V CDR1 and CDR2: MDHEN, SYDVKM. This CDR3 spans 16 amino acids. As DNA, the CDR3 is TGTGCCAGCAGTTTCACGGACAGGCCCTCTGGAAACACCATATATTTT. Protein: CASSFTDRPSGNTIYF.

In its sample, this clone was seen a few times. The chain couples TRBV19 to TRBJ1-1, with TRBD1 matching over 9 bases. This CDR3 has 15 residues. Germline values: CDR1 LNHDA, CDR2 SQIVND (reference sequence). Trimming at V came to 5 bases and at J to 1 base, leaving 5 bases not matched to a gene. The CDR3 sequence is CASSFQTGGNTEAFF. As DNA, the CDR3 is TGTGCCAGTAGTTTCCAGACAGGGGGGAACACTGAAGCTTTCTTT. The complete variable domain, with remaining parts taken from reference TRBV19 and TRBJ1-1, reads DGGITQSPKYLFRKEGQNVTLSCEQNLNHDAMYWYRQDPGQGLRLIYYSQIVNDFQKGDIAEGYSVSREKKESFPLTVTSAQKNPTAFYLCASSFQTGGNTEAFFGQGTRLTVV.

The rearrangement joins TRBV7-2 to TRBJ2-2; D is unclear. V gave up 2 bases and J gave up 6 bases, with 16 bases separating them. CDR1 is SGHTA, CDR2 FQGNSA, per germline. The CDR3 has 16 amino acids. The CDR3 nucleotides read TGTGCCAGCAGCTTACCCGCCGCCTCGCAGGCCGGGGAGCTGTTTTTT. It translates to CASSLPAASQAGELFF.

The chain recombines TRBV4-3 with TRBJ2-3; D perhaps matches TRBD1 (7 bases). The CDR3 length is 17 residues. Trimming shortened V by 1 base and J by 4 bases, and 18 bases separated the two germline ends. Germline CDR1 LGHNA, CDR2 YSLEER. The CDR3 region is CASSQVRLGGGADTQYF. CDR3 sequence (DNA): TGCGCCAGCAGCCAAGTCAGGTTAGGGGGCGGGGCAGATACGCAGTATTTT.

The chain carries TRBV28 and TRBJ2-5; 8 nucleotides agree with TRBD1. The J segment lost 7 bases and the V segment lost 5 bases, leaving 9 bases of the junction unmatched. Germline V gene sequence: CDR1 MDHEN, CDR2 SYDVKM. The CDR3 sequence is 14 residues long. The CDR3 nucleotides are TGTGCCAGCAGTCCGCCAGGACAGGGTAGGACCCAGTACTTC. Translating gives CASSPPGQGRTQYF.

The rearrangement uses TRBV4-1 and TRBJ2-1; 13 nucleotides agree with TRBD2. V lost 0 bases, J lost 7 bases, and 6 bases stayed unmatched. Germline CDR1 and CDR2: MGHRA and YSYEKL. This CDR3 is built from 17 residues. This chain's CDR3 is CASSQDLRTSGGNEQFF. DNA for the CDR3: TGCGCCAGCAGCCAAGATCTCAGGACTAGCGGGGGTAATGAGCAGTTCTTC.

This rearrangement joins TRBV7-8 to TRBJ2-7, with 7 bases lining up with TRBD2. This CDR3 is 17 amino acids long. The germline V gene encodes CDR1 SGHVS and CDR2 FQNEAQ. Germline trimming cut 0 bases from V and 2 bases from J; bases unmatched to any gene: 10. This CDR3 reads CASSLAGGGAGPYEQYF. The CDR3 DNA sequence: TGTGCCAGCAGCTTAGCCGGCGGGGGAGCGGGTCCCTACGAGCAGTACTTC.

In DNA, the CDR3 is TGTGCCAGCAGTAGACAGGGTCTCACTGAAGCTTTCTTT. Protein sequence: CASSRQGLTEAFF. The chain links TRBV6-1 to TRBJ1-1, with TRBD1 matching over 7 bases. The CDR3 has 13 amino acids. J lost 4 bases, V lost 5 bases, and 4 bases had no gene match. The germline CDR1 and CDR2 sequences are MNHNS and SASEGT.

This rearrangement joins TRBV30 to TRBJ1-6, with D perhaps TRBD1 (6 bases). Germline CDR1 GTSNPN, CDR2 SVGIG (reference sequence). This CDR3 spans 16 amino acids. The ends were cut back, 5 bases at V and 7 bases at J, with 21 bases in the middle. The DNA for the CDR3 is TGTGCCTGGCAGGGACATTTTACCCTCGGGAATTCACCCCTCCACTTT. This gives the protein CAWQGHFTLGNSPLHF.

The chain joins TRBV7-9 to TRBJ2-5; weak D call: TRBD2 (6 bases). CDR1 is SEHNR and CDR2 is FQNEAQ in the germline V gene (reference sequence). V lost 5 bases, J lost 5 bases, and 18 bases lay in between. CDR3 size: 15 residues. CDR3 sequence (DNA): TGTGCCAGCAGCCTACCCTTAATCGGGAGTGAGACCCAGTACTTC. Its protein is CASSLPLIGSETQYF.